This TCR beta chain appears in the sequencing data of a study of OX40 agonist ivuxolimab in advanced cancers. Study background: The study enrolled dose-escalation patients with hepatocellular carcinoma, melanoma, renal cell or head and neck cancer. Partial responses were observed in three patients, of whom one had hepatocellular carcinoma and two had cutaneous melanoma. Study outcomes and limitations: Expanded clones were, on average, more numerous in CD8+ T cells than in CD4+. At doses 0.1 to 3.0 mg/kg, CD4+ and CD8+ clones expanded.

In the case of this clone: Its specificity is unknown.

Only in-frame clones appear in the TCRdb table, and some are missing; sequencing was by immunoSEQ multiplex PCR. Of approximately 79,000 clones listed, around 93% are singletons. The source is an adult with an advanced solid tumor such as melanoma, head and neck, liver or kidney cancer. The source was CD4+ or CD8+ T cells sorted from blood, collected in a trial of the OX40 agonist ivuxolimab.

This CDR3 reads CASSPGRALTNEKLFF. The CDR3 nucleotides are TGCGCCAGCAGCCCCGGGCGGGCTCTGACGAATGAAAAACTGTTTTTT. V gene TRBV4-1 combines with J gene TRBJ1-4, with unresolved D. Germline loops: CDR1 MGHRA, CDR2 YSYEKL. Trimming took 4 bases from V and 5 from J, leaving 17 bases between them. This CDR3 has 16 amino acids.